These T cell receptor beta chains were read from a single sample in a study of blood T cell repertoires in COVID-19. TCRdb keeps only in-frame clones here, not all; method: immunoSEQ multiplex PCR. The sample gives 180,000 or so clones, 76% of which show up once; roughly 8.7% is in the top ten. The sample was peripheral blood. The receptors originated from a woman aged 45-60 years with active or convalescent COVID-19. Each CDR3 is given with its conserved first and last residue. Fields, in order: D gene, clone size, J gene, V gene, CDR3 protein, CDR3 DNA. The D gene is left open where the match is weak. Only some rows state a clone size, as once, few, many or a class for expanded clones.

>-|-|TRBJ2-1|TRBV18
CASSLEKLGEQFF
TGTGCCAGCTCGCTAGAGAAGCTTGGTGAGCAGTTCTTC
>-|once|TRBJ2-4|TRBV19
CASSITRGKNIQYF
TGTGCCAGTAGTATCACTCGAGGCAAAAACATTCAGTACTTC
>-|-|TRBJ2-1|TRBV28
CASSPPPTDEQFF
TGTGCCAGCAGTCCGCCGCCTACCGATGAGCAGTTCTTC
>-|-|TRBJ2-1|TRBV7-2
CASSLVGGRVYNEQFF
TGTGCCAGCAGCTTAGTAGGGGGGAGGGTATACAATGAGCAGTTCTTC
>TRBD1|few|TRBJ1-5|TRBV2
CASNNRGDQPQHF
TGTGCCAGCAATAACAGGGGAGATCAGCCCCAGCATTTT
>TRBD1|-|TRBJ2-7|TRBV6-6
CASSAGQGTYEQYF
TGTGCCAGCAGTGCGGGACAGGGTACCTACGAGCAGTACTTC
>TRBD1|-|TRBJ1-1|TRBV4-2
CASSRDRVRTEAFF
TGTGCCAGCAGCCGAGACAGGGTCCGCACTGAAGCTTTCTTT
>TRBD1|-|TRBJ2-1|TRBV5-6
CASSLPGQGANEQFF
TGTGCCAGCTCTCTACCGGGACAGGGGGCTAATGAGCAGTTCTTC
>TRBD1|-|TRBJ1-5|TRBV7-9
CASSQGADQPQHF
TGTGCCAGCAGTCAGGGGGCCGATCAGCCCCAGCATTTT
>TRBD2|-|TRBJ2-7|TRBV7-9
CASSLDRIAGVYSYEQYF
TGTGCCAGCAGCTTAGATAGGATAGCGGGAGTCTACTCCTACGAGCAGTACTTC
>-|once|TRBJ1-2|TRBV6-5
CASSPGLDGYTF
TGTGCCAGCAGTCCCGGACTGGATGGCTACACCTTC
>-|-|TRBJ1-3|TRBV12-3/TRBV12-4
CASSLGVSGFYF
TGTGCCAGCAGTTTAGGGGTATCCGGGTTTTATTTT
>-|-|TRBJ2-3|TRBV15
CATSRDHSTDTQYF
TGTGCCACCAGCAGAGATCATAGCACAGATACGCAGTATTTT
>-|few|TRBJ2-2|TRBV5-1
CASSFRGSANTGELFF
TGCGCCAGCAGCTTCAGAGGGTCTGCGAACACCGGGGAGCTGTTTTTT
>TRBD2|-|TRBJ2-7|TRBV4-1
CASSEDETGGLPYEQYF
TGCGCCAGCAGCGAAGATGAGACGGGAGGGCTTCCCTACGAGCAGTACTTC
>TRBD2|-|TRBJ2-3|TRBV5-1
CASSLQRGGSDTQYF
TGCGCCAGCAGCTTGCAGCGGGGGGGATCAGATACGCAGTATTTT
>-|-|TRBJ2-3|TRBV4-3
CASSRIVEGGQGDTQYF
TGCGCCAGCAGCCGGATAGTTGAGGGGGGGCAGGGAGATACGCAGTATTTT
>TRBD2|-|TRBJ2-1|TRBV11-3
CASSVGTSGKNEQFF
TGTGCCAGCAGCGTCGGGACTAGCGGGAAGAATGAGCAGTTCTTC
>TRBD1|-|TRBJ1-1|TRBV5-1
CASGTGNTEAFF
TGCGCCAGCGGGACAGGGAACACTGAAGCTTTCTTT
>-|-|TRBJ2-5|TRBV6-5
CASSFLETQYF
TGTGCCAGCAGTTTCTTAGAGACCCAGTACTTC
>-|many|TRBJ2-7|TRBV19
CASSISGPKVYEQYF
TGTGCCAGTAGTATCTCTGGGCCTAAAGTCTACGAGCAGTACTTC
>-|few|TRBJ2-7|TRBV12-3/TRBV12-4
CASSLGAPYEQYF
TGTGCCAGCAGTTTAGGGGCTCCCTACGAGCAGTACTTC
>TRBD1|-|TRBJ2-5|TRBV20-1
CRSGQAETQYF
TGCAGATCGGGACAGGCAGAGACCCAGTACTTC
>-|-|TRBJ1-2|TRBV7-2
CASSPREGFYGYTF
TGTGCCAGCAGCCCTAGAGAGGGATTCTATGGCTACACCTTC
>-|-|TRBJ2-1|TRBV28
CASSPTREGAEQFF
TGTGCCAGCAGTCCTACCCGGGAGGGGGCTGAGCAGTTCTTC
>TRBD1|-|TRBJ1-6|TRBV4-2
CASSQAPWTGGESPLHF
TGTGCCAGCAGCCAAGCACCTTGGACAGGGGGCGAATCACCCCTCCACTTT
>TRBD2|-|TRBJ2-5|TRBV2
CASNPGLAGRETQYF
TGTGCCAGCAACCCGGGACTAGCGGGAAGAGAGACCCAGTACTTC
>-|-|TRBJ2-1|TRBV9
CASSVGHAGRAGNEQFF
TGTGCCAGCAGCGTAGGGCACGCGGGGCGCGCTGGGAATGAGCAGTTCTTC
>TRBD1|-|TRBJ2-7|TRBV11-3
CASSPSGGIYEQYF
TGTGCCAGCAGCCCCTCAGGGGGCATCTACGAGCAGTACTTC
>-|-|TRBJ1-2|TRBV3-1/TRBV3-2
CASSQGPGSGSNYGYTF
TGTGCCAGCAGCCAAGGGCCAGGGAGCGGGTCTAACTATGGCTACACCTTC
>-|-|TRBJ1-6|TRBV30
CASAGGNSPLHF
TGTGCCTCGGCGGGGGGGAATTCACCCCTCCACTTT
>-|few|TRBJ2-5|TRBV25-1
CASSEPGDGETQYF
TGTGCCAGCAGTGAGCCGGGGGACGGGGAGACCCAGTACTTC
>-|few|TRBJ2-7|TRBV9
CASSARELGFHEQYF
TGTGCCAGCAGCGCAAGGGAGCTTGGTTTTCACGAGCAGTACTTC
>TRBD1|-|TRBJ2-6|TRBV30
CAGGRGQGANVLTF
TGTGCCGGGGGAAGGGGGCAGGGGGCCAACGTCCTGACTTTC
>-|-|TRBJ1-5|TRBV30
CAWSVRGDQPQHF
TGTGCCTGGAGTGTACGGGGGGATCAGCCCCAGCATTTT
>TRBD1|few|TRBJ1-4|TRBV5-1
CASSFDRGNEKLFF
TGCGCCAGCAGCTTCGACAGGGGAAATGAAAAACTGTTTTTT
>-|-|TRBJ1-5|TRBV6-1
CASSEIQGPQHF
TGTGCCAGCAGTGAGATCCAGGGCCCCCAGCATTTT
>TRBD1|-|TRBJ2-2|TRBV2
CASATNRGNTGELFF
TGTGCCAGCGCTACCAACAGGGGAAACACCGGGGAGCTGTTTTTT
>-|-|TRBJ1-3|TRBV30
CAQTGSSGNTIYF
TGTGCCCAAACAGGGAGCTCTGGAAACACCATATATTTT
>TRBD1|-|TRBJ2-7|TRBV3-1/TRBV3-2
CASSQDWTGGAKQYF
TGTGCCAGCAGCCAAGACTGGACAGGGGGCGCTAAGCAGTACTTC
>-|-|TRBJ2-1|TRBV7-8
CASTLARPDSRNEQFF
TGTGCCAGCACCTTAGCAAGACCCGACAGCCGGAATGAGCAGTTCTTC
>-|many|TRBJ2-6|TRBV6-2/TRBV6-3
CASSRTLFPGANVLTF
TGTGCCAGCAGTCGGACACTTTTCCCTGGGGCCAACGTCCTGACTTTC
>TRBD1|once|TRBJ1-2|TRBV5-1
CASSVGQLNYGYTF
TGCGCCAGCAGCGTGGGACAGCTCAACTATGGCTACACCTTC
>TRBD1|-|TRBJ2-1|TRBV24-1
CATSDTGTGGYNEQFF
TGTGCCACCAGTGACACCGGGACAGGGGGCTACAATGAGCAGTTCTTC
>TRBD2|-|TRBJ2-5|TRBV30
CAFKFGTSGPQETQYF
TGTGCCTTTAAATTCGGGACTAGCGGCCCACAAGAGACCCAGTACTTC
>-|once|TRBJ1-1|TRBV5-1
CASSKGDNGDTEAFF
TGCGCCAGCAGCAAAGGGGACAACGGGGACACTGAAGCTTTCTTT
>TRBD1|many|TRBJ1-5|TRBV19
CASSKAGGTGLNQPQHF
TGTGCCAGTAGTAAGGCAGGGGGGACAGGCCTCAATCAGCCCCAGCATTTT
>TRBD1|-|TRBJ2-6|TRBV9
CASSPGDRVGLPGANVLTF
TGTGCCAGCAGCCCGGGGGACAGGGTGGGTCTCCCTGGGGCCAACGTCCTGACTTTC
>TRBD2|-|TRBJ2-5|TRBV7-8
CASSREASGSGKTQYF
TGTGCCAGCAGCCGAGAGGCTAGCGGGAGCGGAAAGACCCAGTACTTC
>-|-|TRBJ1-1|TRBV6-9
CASRQGGNTEAFF
TGTGCCAGCAGACAGGGTGGGAACACTGAAGCTTTCTTT
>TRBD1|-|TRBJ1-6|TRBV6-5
CASSSSTGNSPLHF
TGTGCCAGCAGCTCCTCGACAGGGAATTCACCCCTCCACTTT
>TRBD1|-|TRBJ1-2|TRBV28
CASSLVGTGGGYTF
TGTGCCAGCAGTTTAGTTGGGACAGGGGGTGGCTACACCTTC
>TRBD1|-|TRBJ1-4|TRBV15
CATSRENRGLNEKLFF
TGTGCCACCAGCAGGGAAAACAGGGGTCTTAATGAAAAACTGTTTTTT
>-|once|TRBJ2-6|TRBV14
CASSFRGYGESGANVLTF
TGTGCCAGCAGTTTTAGAGGGTACGGGGAGTCTGGGGCCAACGTCCTGACTTTC
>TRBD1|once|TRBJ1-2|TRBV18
CASSGDRENYGYTF
TGTGCCAGCTCTGGGGACAGGGAGAACTATGGCTACACCTTC
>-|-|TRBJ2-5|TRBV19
CASSARQVQETQYF
TGTGCCAGTAGTGCTCGACAGGTTCAAGAGACCCAGTACTTC
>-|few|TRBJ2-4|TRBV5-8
CASSLALQAGNIQYF
TGTGCCAGCAGCTTGGCCCTACAGGCGGGGAACATTCAGTACTTC
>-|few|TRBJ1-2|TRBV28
CASSPSTNYGYTF
TGTGCCAGCAGTCCGAGCACTAACTATGGCTACACCTTC
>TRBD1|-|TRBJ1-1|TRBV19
CASTGGASLNTEAFF
TGTGCCAGCACAGGGGGCGCGTCCCTGAACACTGAAGCTTTCTTT